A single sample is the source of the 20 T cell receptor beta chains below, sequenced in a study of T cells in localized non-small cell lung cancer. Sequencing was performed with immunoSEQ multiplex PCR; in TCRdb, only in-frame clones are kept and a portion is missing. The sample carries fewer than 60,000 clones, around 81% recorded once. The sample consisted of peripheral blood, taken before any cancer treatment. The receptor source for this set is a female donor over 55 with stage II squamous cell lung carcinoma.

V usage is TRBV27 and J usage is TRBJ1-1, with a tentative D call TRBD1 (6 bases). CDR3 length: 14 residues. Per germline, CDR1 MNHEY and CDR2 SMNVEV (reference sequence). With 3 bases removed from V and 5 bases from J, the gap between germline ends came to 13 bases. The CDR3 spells CASSFRPRGTEAFF. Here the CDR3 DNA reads TGTGCCAGCAGTTTCCGACCGAGGGGGACTGAAGCTTTCTTT.

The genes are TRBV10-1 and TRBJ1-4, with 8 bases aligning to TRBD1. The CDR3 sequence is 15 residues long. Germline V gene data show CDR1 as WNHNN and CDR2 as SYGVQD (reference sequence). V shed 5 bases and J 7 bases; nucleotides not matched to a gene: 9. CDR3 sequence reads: CASSRDLDRVEKLFF. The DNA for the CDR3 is TGCGCCAGCAGTCGAGATTTGGACAGGGTTGAAAAACTGTTTTTT.

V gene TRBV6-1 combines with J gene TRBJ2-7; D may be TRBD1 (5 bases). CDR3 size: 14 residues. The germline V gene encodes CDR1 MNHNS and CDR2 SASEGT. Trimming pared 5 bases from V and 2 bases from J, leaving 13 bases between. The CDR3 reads CASSPGLRTYEQYF. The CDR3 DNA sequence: TGTGCCAGCAGTCCAGGGTTGAGGACCTACGAGCAGTACTTC.

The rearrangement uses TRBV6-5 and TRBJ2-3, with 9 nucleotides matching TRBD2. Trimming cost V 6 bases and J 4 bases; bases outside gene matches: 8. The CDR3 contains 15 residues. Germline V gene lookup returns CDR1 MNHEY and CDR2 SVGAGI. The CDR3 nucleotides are TGTGCCAGCAGACTCTTAGCGGGAGAACCAGATACGCAGTATTTT. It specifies CASRLLAGEPDTQYF.

In nucleotides, the CDR3 is TGCGCCAGCAGCCGAGGGGGCGGTTATGGCTACACCTTC. This sequence encodes CASSRGGGYGYTF. The chain uses TRBV5-1 and TRBJ1-2, with 7 positions matching TRBD1. In germline, CDR1 is SGHRS, CDR2 YFSETQ. This CDR3 has 13 amino acids. V dropped 4 bases and J dropped 5; count of bases not matched to a gene: 5.

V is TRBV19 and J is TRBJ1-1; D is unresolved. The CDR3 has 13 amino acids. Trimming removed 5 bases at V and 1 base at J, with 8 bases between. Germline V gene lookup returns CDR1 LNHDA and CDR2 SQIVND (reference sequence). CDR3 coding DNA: TGTGCCAGTAGTGAACACAGGAACACTGAAGCTTTCTTT. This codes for CASSEHRNTEAFF.

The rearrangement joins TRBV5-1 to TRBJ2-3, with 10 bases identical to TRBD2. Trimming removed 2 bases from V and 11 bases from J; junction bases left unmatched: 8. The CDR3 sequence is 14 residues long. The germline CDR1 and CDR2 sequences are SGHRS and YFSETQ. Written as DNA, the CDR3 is TGCGCCAGCAGCTTAGGGGTTACTAGCGGGGAGCAGTATTTT. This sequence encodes CASSLGVTSGEQYF. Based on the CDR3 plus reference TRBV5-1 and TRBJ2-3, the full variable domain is KAGVTQTPRYLIKTRGQQVTLSCSPISGHRSVSWYQQTPGQGLQFLFEYFSETQRNKGNFPGRFSGRQFSNSRSEMNVSTLELGDSALYLCASSLGVTSGEQYFGPGTRLTVL.

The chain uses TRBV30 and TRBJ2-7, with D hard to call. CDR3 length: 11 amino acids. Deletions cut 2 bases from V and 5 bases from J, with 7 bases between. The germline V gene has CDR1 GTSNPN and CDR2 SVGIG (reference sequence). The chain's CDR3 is CAWSPLHEQYF. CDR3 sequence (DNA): TGTGCCTGGAGTCCCCTCCACGAGCAGTACTTC.

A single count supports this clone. The CDR3 sequence: CASSDQGARDEKLFF. In DNA, the CDR3 is TGTGCCAGCAGTGACCAGGGGGCTAGGGATGAAAAACTGTTTTTT. The chain couples TRBV6-1 to TRBJ1-4; TRBD1 matches 8 bases. Germline CDR1 reads MNHNS; CDR2 reads SASEGT. The J segment lost 6 bases and the V segment lost 3 bases, leaving 6 bases of the junction unmatched. CDR3 length equals 15 residues.

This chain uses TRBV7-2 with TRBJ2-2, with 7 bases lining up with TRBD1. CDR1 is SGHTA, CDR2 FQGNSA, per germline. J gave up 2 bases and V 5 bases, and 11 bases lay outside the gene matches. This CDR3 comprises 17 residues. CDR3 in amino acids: CASSPLRDRQNTGELFF. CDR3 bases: TGTGCCAGCAGCCCCCTACGGGACAGACAAAACACCGGGGAGCTGTTTTTT.

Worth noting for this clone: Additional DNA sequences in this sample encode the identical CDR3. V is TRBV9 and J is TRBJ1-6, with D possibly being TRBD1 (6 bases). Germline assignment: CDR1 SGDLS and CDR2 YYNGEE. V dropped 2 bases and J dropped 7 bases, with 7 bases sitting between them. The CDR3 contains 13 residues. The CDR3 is CASSVTGNSPLHF. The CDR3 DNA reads TGTGCCAGCAGCGTCACAGGGAATTCACCCCTCCACTTT.

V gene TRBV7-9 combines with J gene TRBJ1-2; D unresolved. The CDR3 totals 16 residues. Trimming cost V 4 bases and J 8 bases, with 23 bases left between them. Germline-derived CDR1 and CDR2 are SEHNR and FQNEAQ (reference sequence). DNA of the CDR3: TGTGCCAGCAGCTCTAGACTTTACAGAAAGGGAGTCGGCTACACCTTC. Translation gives CASSSRLYRKGVGYTF.

The CDR3 reads CASSVGGTSVGYEQYF. In DNA form, the CDR3 reads TGTGCCAGCAGCGTAGGAGGGACTAGCGTAGGCTACGAGCAGTACTTC. The V and J genes are TRBV9 and TRBJ2-7; 10 bases line up with TRBD2. From germline, CDR1 is SGDLS and CDR2 YYNGEE. V was clipped by 0 bases and J by 3 bases; unmatched bases: 6. The CDR3 consists of 16 residues. The full variable domain, with the rest looked up from reference TRBV9 and TRBJ2-7, is DSGVTQTPKHLITATGQRVTLRCSPRSGDLSVYWYQQSLDQGLQFLIQYYNGEERAKGNILERFSAQQFPDLHSELNLSSLELGDSALYFCASSVGGTSVGYEQYFGPGTRLTVT.

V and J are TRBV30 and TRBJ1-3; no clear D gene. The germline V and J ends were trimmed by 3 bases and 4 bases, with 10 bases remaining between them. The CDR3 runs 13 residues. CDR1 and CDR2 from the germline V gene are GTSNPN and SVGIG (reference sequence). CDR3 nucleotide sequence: TGTGCCTGGAGGGGCAGACGAGGAAACACCATATATTTT. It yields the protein CAWRGRRGNTIYF.

The CDR3 region has the DNA TGTGCCAGTAGCACGGGACAGGGTTACGAGCAGTACTTC. Its translation is CASSTGQGYEQYF. The rearrangement uses TRBV19 and TRBJ2-7, with TRBD1 matching 9 bases. Trimming took 6 bases from V and 4 from J; bases not matched to a gene: 4. Germline V gene lookup returns CDR1 LNHDA and CDR2 SQIVND (reference sequence). CDR3 size: 13 residues.

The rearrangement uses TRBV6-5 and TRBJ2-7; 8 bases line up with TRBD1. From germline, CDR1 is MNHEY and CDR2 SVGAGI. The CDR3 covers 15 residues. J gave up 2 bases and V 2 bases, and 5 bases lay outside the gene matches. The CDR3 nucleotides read TGTGCCAGCAGTTACGGCCAGGGGGCTCCCTACGAGCAGTACTTC. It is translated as CASSYGQGAPYEQYF.

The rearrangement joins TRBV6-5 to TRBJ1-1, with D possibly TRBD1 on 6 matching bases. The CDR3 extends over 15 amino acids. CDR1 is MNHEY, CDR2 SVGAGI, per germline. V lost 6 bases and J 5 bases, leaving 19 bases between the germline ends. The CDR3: CASRPPTGKGTEAFF. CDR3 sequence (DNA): TGTGCCAGCAGGCCCCCAACAGGGAAGGGAACTGAAGCTTTCTTT.

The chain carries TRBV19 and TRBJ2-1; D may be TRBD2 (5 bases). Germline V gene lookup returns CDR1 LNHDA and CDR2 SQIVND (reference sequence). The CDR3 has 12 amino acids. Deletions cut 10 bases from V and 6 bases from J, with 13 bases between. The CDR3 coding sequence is TGTGCCACCCTCGGACTTGCCAATGAGCAGTTCTTC. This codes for CATLGLANEQFF. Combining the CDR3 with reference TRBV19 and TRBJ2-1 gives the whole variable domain DGGITQSPKYLFRKEGQNVTLSCEQNLNHDAMYWYRQDPGQGLRLIYYSQIVNDFQKGDIAEGYSVSREKKESFPLTVTSAQKNPTAFYLCATLGLANEQFFGPGTRLTVL.

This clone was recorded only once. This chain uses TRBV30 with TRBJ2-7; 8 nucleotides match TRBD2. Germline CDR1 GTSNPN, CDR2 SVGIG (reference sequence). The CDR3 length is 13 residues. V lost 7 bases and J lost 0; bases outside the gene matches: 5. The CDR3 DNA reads TGTGCCTCCACAGCGGGGGCCTCCTACGAGCAGTACTTC. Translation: CASTAGASYEQYF. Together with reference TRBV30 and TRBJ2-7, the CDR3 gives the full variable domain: SQTIHQWPATLVQPVGSPLSLECTVEGTSNPNLYWYRQAAGRGLQLLFYSVGIGQISSEVPQNLSASRPQDRQFILSSKKLLLSDSGFYLCASTAGASYEQYFGPGTRLTVT.

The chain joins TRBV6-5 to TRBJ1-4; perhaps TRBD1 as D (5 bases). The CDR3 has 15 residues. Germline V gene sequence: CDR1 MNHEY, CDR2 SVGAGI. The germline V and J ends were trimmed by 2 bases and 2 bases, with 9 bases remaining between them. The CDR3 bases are TGTGCCAGCAGTTACCGCAGGGCTACTAATGAAAAACTGTTTTTT. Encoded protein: CASSYRRATNEKLFF.